The TCR beta chain described here comes from a study of cytomegalovirus exposure and HLA in healthy donors. This PCR relied on a set of 60 Vbeta primers and 13 Jbeta primers. Per the authors' pipeline: Unique TCR beta chains totaled 80 million to 100 million in a later count, with roughly 10 million of them shared. Sequencing was performed with immunoSEQ multiplex PCR; in TCRdb, only in-frame clones are kept and a portion is missing. V and J calls and clone size are as listed in that table; D and trimming were resolved from the DNA. The sample gives around 130,000 clones, 80% of which show up once; 1% is in the top ten. J lost 6 bases, V lost 5 bases, and 10 bases had no gene match. Germline-derived CDR1 and CDR2 are SNHLY and FYNNEI. The CDR3 contains 15 residues. Study-wide findings and caveats: Reportedly, TCR beta sequences accurately predicted HLA-A and HLA-B alleles in most subjects.

Notes on this clone: Its cognate antigen is unknown.

The rearrangement uses TRBV2 and TRBJ1-5; 7 positions match TRBD1. The sample comprised PBMCs. The TCR was taken from a man aged 35 to 55 in good health and CMV-seronegative. The CDR3 protein is CASSRTGDPSQPQHF. In DNA, the CDR3 is TGTGCCAGCAGTCGCACAGGGGATCCTAGTCAGCCCCAGCATTTT. The whole variable domain, filled in from reference TRBV2 and TRBJ1-5, reads EPEVTQTPSHQVTQMGQEVILRCVPISNHLYFYWYRQILGQKVEFLVSFYNNEISEKSEIFDDQFSVERPDGSNFTLKIRSTKLEDSAMYFCASSRTGDPSQPQHFGDGTRLSIL.